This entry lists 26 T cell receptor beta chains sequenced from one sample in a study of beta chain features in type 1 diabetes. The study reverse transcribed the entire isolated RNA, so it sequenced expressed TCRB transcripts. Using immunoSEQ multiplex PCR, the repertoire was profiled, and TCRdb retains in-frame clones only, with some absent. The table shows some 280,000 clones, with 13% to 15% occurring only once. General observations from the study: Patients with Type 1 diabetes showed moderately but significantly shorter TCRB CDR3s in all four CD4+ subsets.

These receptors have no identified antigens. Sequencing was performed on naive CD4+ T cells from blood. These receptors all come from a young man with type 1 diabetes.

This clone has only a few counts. For the CDR3, the DNA is TGCAGCGTCCCCTCCGGACAGGGTGGCTACGAGCAGTACTTC. As protein: CSVPSGQGGYEQYF. The rearrangement joins TRBV29-1 to TRBJ2-7; 8 bases match TRBD1. Germline lookup yields CDR1 SQVTM and CDR2 ANQGSEA. The CDR3 runs to 14 residues. V lost 6 bases to trimming and J lost 3 bases; unmatched junction nucleotides: 10.

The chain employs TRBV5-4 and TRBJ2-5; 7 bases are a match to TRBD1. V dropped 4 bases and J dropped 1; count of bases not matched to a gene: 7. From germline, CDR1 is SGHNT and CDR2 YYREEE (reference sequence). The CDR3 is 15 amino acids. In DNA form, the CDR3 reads TGTGCCAGCAGCGGGAAGGACAGGCTCCAAGAGACCCAGTACTTC. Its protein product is CASSGKDRLQETQYF.

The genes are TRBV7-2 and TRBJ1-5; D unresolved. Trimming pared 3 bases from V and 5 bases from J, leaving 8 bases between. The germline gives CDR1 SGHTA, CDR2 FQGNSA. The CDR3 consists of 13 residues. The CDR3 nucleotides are TGTGCCAGCAGCTTCGACGGGGATCAGCCCCAGCATTTT. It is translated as CASSFDGDQPQHF.

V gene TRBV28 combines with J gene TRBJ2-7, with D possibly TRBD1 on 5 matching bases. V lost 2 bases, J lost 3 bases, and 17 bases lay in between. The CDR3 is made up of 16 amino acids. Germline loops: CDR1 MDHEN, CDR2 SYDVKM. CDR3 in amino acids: CASSLAQAGIFYEQYF. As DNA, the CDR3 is TGTGCCAGCAGTTTAGCCCAGGCAGGGATATTCTACGAGCAGTACTTC.

The CDR3 DNA follows: TGTGCCAGCAGCCTAATCAGGGGATCCGGGGAGCTGTTTTTT. Translation: CASSLIRGSGELFF. The chain is built from TRBV14 and TRBJ2-2; maybe TRBD1 (6 bases). The V end lost 4 bases, the J end lost 6 bases, and 12 bases lay between the germline ends. This CDR3 has 14 amino acids. Germline V gene sequence: CDR1 SGHDN, CDR2 FVKESK.

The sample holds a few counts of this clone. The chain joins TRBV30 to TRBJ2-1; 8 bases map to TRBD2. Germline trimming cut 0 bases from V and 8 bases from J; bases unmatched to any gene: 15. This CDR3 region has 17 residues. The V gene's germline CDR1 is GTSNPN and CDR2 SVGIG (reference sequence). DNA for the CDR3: TGTGCCTGGAGTGTACAATGGGCGAGCGGGAGTGGGGATGAGCAGTTCTTC. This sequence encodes CAWSVQWASGSGDEQFF.

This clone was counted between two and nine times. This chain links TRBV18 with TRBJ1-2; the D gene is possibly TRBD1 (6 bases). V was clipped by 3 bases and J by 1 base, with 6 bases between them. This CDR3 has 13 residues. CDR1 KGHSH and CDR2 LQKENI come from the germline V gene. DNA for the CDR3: TGTGCCAGCTCACCGGGACATAACTATGGCTACACCTTC. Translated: CASSPGHNYGYTF.

The CDR3 region is CASSSGTSGSGGYEQYF. The CDR3, as DNA: TGTGCCAGCAGTTCGGGGACTAGCGGTAGCGGGGGCTACGAGCAGTACTTC. This chain connects TRBV27 to TRBJ2-7, with TRBD2 identical over 11 bases. Germline V gives CDR1 MNHEY, CDR2 SMNVEV (reference sequence). The CDR3 consists of 17 residues. Losses at the gene ends were 4 bases for V and 3 bases for J; bases not matched to a gene: 11.

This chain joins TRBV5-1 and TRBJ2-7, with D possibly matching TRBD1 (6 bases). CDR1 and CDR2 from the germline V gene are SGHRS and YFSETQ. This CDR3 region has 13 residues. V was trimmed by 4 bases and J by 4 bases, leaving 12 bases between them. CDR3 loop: CASSQDRDYEQYF. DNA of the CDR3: TGCGCCAGCAGCCAGGACAGAGATTACGAGCAGTACTTC.

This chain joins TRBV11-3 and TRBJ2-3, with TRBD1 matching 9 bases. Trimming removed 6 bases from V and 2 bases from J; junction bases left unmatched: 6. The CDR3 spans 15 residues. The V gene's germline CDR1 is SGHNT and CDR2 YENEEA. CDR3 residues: CASRLQGATTDTQYF. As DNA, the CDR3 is TGTGCCAGCAGGTTACAGGGGGCGACCACAGATACGCAGTATTTT.

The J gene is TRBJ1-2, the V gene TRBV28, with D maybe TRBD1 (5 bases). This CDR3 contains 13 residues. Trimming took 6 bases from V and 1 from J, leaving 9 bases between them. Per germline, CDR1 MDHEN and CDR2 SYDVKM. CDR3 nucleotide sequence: TGTGCCAGCAGGGAAGACAGTAACTATGGCTACACCTTC. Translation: CASREDSNYGYTF.

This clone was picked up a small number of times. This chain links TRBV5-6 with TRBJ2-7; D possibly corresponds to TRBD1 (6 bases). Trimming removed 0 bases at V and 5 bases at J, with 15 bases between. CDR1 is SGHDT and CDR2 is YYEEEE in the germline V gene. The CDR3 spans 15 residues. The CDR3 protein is CASSLAAQGNDEQYF. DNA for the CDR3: TGTGCCAGCAGCTTGGCCGCGCAGGGGAATGACGAGCAGTACTTC.

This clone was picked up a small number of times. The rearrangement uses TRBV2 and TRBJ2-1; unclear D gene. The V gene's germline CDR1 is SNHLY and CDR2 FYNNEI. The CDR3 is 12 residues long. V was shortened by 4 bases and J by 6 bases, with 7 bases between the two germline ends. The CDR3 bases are TGTGCCAGCAGTGTTATCCCCAATGAGCAGTTCTTC. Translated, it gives CASSVIPNEQFF. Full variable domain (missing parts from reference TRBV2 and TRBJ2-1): EPEVTQTPSHQVTQMGQEVILRCVPISNHLYFYWYRQILGQKVEFLVSFYNNEISEKSEIFDDQFSVERPDGSNFTLKIRSTKLEDSAMYFCASSVIPNEQFFGPGTRLTVL.

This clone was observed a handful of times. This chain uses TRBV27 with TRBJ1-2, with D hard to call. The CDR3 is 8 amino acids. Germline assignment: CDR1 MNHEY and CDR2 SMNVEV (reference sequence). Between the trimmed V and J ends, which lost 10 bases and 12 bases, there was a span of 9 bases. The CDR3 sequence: CAIGANTF. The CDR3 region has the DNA TGTGCCATCGGAGCAAACACCTTC.

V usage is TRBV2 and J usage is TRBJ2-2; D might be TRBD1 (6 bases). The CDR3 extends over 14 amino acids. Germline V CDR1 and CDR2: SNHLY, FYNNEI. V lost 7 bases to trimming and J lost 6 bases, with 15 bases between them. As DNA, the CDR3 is TGTGCCAGCAAAGGGGGTGATGGGCCCGGGGAGCTGTTTTTT. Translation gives CASKGGDGPGELFF.

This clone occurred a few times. DNA of the CDR3: TGTGCCAGCAGTTCAGGTTGGGCTGGGACCCAGTACTTC. Protein sequence: CASSSGWAGTQYF. This chain connects TRBV28 to TRBJ2-5; no clear D gene. Per the germline V gene, CDR1 is MDHEN and CDR2 is SYDVKM. V was pared by 4 bases and J by 7 bases, with 13 bases between. The CDR3 runs 13 residues.

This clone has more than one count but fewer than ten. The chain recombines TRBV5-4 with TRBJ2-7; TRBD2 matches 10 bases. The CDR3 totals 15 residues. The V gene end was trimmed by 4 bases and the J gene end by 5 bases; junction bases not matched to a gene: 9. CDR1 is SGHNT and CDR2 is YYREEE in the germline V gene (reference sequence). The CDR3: CASSRGLAGVDEQYF. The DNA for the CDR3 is TGTGCCAGCAGCCGGGGGCTAGCGGGAGTTGACGAGCAGTACTTC.

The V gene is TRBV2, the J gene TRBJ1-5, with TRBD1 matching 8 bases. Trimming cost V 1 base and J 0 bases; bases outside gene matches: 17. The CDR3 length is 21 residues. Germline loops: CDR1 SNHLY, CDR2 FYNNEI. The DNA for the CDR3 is TGTGCCAGCAGTGAAGGTGATTTTAGGTGGTCGGGGACAGGTAGCAATCAGCCCCAGCATTTT. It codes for CASSEGDFRWSGTGSNQPQHF.

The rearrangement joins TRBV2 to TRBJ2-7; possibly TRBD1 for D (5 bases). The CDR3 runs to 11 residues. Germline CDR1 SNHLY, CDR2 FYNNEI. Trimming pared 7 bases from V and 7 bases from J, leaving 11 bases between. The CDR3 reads CASNQGWEQYF. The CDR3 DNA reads TGTGCCAGCAACCAGGGTTGGGAGCAGTACTTC.

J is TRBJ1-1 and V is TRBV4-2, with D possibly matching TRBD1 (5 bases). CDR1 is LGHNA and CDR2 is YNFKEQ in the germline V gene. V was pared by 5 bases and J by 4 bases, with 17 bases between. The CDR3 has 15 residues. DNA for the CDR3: TGTGCCAGCAGCGTAAGCGGGGGGAAGGCCACTGAAGCTTTCTTT. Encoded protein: CASSVSGGKATEAFF.

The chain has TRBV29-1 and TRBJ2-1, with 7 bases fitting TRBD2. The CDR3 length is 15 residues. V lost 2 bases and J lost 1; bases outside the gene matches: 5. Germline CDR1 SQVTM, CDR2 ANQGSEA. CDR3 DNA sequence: TGCAGCGTTGAATATTTGCGGGAGTCCTACAATGAGCAGTTCTTC. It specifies CSVEYLRESYNEQFF.

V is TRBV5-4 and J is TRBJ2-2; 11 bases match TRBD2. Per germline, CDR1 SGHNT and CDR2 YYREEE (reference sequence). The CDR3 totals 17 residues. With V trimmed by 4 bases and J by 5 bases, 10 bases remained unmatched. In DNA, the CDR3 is TGTGCCAGCAGCCCCGGACTAGCGGGTTCTCGAACCGGGGAGCTGTTTTTT. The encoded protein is CASSPGLAGSRTGELFF.

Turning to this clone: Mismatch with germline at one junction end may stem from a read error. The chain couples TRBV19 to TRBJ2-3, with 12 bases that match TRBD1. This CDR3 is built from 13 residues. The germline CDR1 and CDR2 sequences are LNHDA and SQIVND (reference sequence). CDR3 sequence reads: CATGTGGTGTQYF. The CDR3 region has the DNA TGTGCCACCGGGACAGGGGGCACAGGTACGCAGTATTTT. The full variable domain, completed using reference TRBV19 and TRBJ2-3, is DGGITQSPKYLFRKEGQNVTLSCEQNLNHDAMYWYRQDPGQGLRLIYYSQIVNDFQKGDIAEGYSVSREKKESFPLTVTSAQKNPTAFYLCATGTGGTGTQYFGPGTRLTVL.

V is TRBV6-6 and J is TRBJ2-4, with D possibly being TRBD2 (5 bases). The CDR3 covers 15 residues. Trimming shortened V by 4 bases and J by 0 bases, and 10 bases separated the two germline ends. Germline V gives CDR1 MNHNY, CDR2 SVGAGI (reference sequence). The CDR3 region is CASSSGLLAKNIQYF. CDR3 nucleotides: TGTGCCAGCAGTTCAGGACTCTTAGCCAAAAACATTCAGTACTTC.

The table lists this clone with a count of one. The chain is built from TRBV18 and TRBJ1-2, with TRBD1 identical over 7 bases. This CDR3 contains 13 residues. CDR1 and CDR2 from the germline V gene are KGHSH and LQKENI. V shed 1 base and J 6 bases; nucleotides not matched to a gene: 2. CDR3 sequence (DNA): TGTGCCAGCTCACCACAGGGGGCGAATGGCTACACCTTC. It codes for CASSPQGANGYTF.

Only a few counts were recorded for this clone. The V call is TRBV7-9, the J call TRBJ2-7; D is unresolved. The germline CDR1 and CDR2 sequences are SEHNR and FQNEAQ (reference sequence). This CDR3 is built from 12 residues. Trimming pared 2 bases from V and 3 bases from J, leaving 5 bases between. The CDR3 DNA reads TGTGCCAGCAGCTTATCGGGCTACGAGCAGTACTTC. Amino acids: CASSLSGYEQYF.